This T cell receptor beta chain was documented in a study of blood T cell repertoires in COVID-19. At the level of the study: Sites in the United States, Italy and Spain provided acute and convalescent COVID-19 samples. From T cells, B-cell-depleted T cells, or PBMCs came the material, which was cDNA or gDNA.

Enrollment of patients from Seattle took place during active infection, with longitudinal follow-up. In the study's own analysis: By means of reference gene primer amplification, nucleated cell counts were estimated. Method: immunoSEQ multiplex PCR; TCRdb's copy keeps in-frame clones and lacks some. V and J calls and clone size come straight from that table; D and trimming were deduced from the DNA. The table includes about 210,000 clones, around 85% detected once. CDR1 SGHRS and CDR2 YFSETQ come from the germline V gene. The CDR3 has 14 amino acids. V was clipped by 4 bases and J by 3 bases, with 14 bases between them.

The sequencing sample was made of peripheral blood. This rearrangement joins TRBV5-1 to TRBJ2-7; TRBD1 might be the D (6 bases). The sequence was collected from a woman in her 70s with COVID-19, enrolled during active disease. The CDR3 loop is CASSPQGQNYEQYF. The CDR3 bases are TGCGCCAGCAGCCCTCAAGGACAGAACTACGAGCAGTACTTC.